This record covers a single TCR beta chain. Its specificity is not known. The data derive from a study of shared clonotypes between healthy human individuals. Turning to the study itself: Used for every donor were three CD4 naive, three CD4 memory, two CD8 naive and one CD8 memory plate.

TCRdb's table, derived via immunoSEQ multiplex PCR, lists solely in-frame clones and lacks some. The sample carries 2 million to 2.5 million clones, 85% to 95% recorded once. Points from the study as a whole: Though the depth was large, rarefaction showed that sorted-subset sequencing was incomplete.

This CDR3 has 14 residues. Germline trimming cut 2 bases from V and 4 bases from J; bases unmatched to any gene: 4. The germline CDR1 and CDR2 sequences are KGHSH and LQKENI. The chain couples TRBV18 to TRBJ2-7; TRBD2 agrees at 8 bases. The specimen was naive CD4+ T cells from PBMCs. Subset noted: CD45RA+ positively selected. The sequence derives from a man between 18 and 35 years old in good health. Some clones in this sample may be carry-over from other donors' samples. The CDR3 nucleotides read TGTGCCAGCTCACCATCGGGGGGGGCGTACGAGCAGTACTTC. Encoded protein: CASSPSGGAYEQYF.